This T cell receptor beta chain emerged from a study of cytomegalovirus exposure and HLA in healthy donors. On the study more broadly: Samples from HLA-typed donors yielded about 85 million unique TCRs in an early data release. Of all 400 or so donors who were genotyped, 81% belonged to the Caucasian-associated ancestry cluster.

Notes on this clone: Antigen unknown.

The CDR3 loop spans 13 amino acids. CDR1 is MGHRA and CDR2 is YSYEKL in the germline V gene. V was cut by 1 base and J by 5 bases, with 8 bases left in between. The PCR had 60 Vbeta and 13 Jbeta primers. Using immunoSEQ multiplex PCR, the repertoire was profiled, and TCRdb retains in-frame clones only, with some absent. Altogether 150,000 to 200,000 clones are present, roughly 85% being singletons, with the ten largest covering approximately 4.7%. General study findings and limits: Trimming of TCR beta V- and J-genes showed a link, identified in a later analysis, to a missense DCLRE1C variant.

This rearrangement joins TRBV4-1 to TRBJ2-5, with unresolved D. Sequenced material: PBMCs. The clonotype was recovered from a woman in her 30s in good health and CMV-seropositive. CDR3 amino acids: CASSQGGSETQYF. The DNA for the CDR3 is TGCGCCAGCAGCCAAGGAGGTAGTGAGACCCAGTACTTC.